This T cell receptor beta chain was obtained from a study of T cells in Graves' hyperthyroidism and ophthalmopathy. This clonotype was observed a handful of times. The antigen is undetermined. Study observations and caveats: Model predictions of ophthalmopathy came a median roughly 6.4 months before onset.

J lost 13 bases, V lost 5 bases, and 5 bases had no gene match. The CDR3 spans 11 residues. The study left out patients who had uncontrolled infection, other autoimmune disease, pregnancy or lactation. It was RNA transcripts that yielded the amplified TCR beta CDR3 regions. HTBI primers were the set used in a first-round RT-PCR of the TCR CDR3. Via MiXCR, TCRdb re-called the multiplex PCR reads, giving one row per CDR3 protein. The sample carries 250,000 to 300,000 distinct CDR3 sequences, about 14% recorded once. This TCR derives from a woman aged 40 to 49 with Graves' hyperthyroidism that later progressed to Graves' ophthalmopathy. This chain connects TRBV12-3 or TRBV12-4 to TRBJ2-1; the match to TRBD2 covers 7 bases. The specimen was blood. The CDR3 DNA follows: TGTGCCAGCAGTCTCAGCGGGGAACAGTTCTTC. It translates to CASSLSGEQFF.